The TCR beta chain described here comes from a study of post-analysis software for immune sequencing data. Whole-study results and caveats: Strong co-clustering by F measure was seen for same-batch samples. Five TRBV segments (TRBV5-6, TRBV5-1 and TRBV20-1 among them) occurred more frequently in patients than in controls. Multiple sclerosis patients showed significantly lower normalized Chao1 diversity than controls did.

The table lists this clonotype with many counts. Antigen: not known. Included in the TCR beta cDNA libraries were unique molecular identifiers. TCRdb re-analysed the PCR reads in MiXCR, keeping a single row per CDR3 protein. The sample has 150,000 or so distinct CDR3 sequences, around 36% seen once. Between the trimmed V and J ends, which lost 4 bases and 7 bases, there was a span of 7 bases. The CDR3 totals 10 residues. The germline gives CDR1 SQVTM, CDR2 ANQGSEA. This chain links TRBV29-1 with TRBJ1-2; no reliable D call. The sample here was blood, taken after autologous hematopoietic stem cell transplantation. This TCR derives from a girl aged 5 to 17 with multiple sclerosis. DNA for the CDR3: TGCAGCGTTGTTGATGGTGGCTACACCTTC. As protein: CSVVDGGYTF.